Here is one T cell receptor beta chain with its context. Its antigen is as yet unknown. The sample belongs to a study of shared clonotypes between healthy human individuals. Notes on the study in general: Generation of non-shared clonotypes was less probable than generation of clonotypes shared by all four donors. The small donor group covered limited genetic and exposure diversity. Several donors held roughly 5% of naive CD4 clonotypes in common. Generally, naive subsets (rather than memory subsets) showed larger estimated richness.

Libraries were prepared by immunoSEQ multiplex PCR; TCRdb keeps only in-frame clonotypes and omits some of them. Of a few hundred thousand clones in the sample, over 75% were seen once. This clonotype was obtained from a man aged 18-30 years in good health. Sequencing was carried out using memory CD8+ T cells sorted from blood. The subset is: CD45RO+ cells pooled with CCR7-negative TemRA cells.

The CDR3 protein is CASSKESSYNSPLHF. CDR3 DNA sequence: TGTGCCAGCAGCAAGGAGAGCTCCTATAATTCACCCCTCCACTTT. The chain uses TRBV21-1 and TRBJ1-6. TRBV21-1 is shown as a pseudogene. The CDR3 is made up of 15 amino acids.